The clone carrying this TCR beta chain was recorded many times. Germline V lookup: CDR1 MNHEY, CDR2 SMNVEV (reference sequence). The V gene end was trimmed by 3 bases and the J gene end by 6 bases; junction bases not matched to a gene: 7. CDR3 length equals 15 residues. This sample is drawn from a study of molecular identifiers for immune sequencing clone quantification. Each CDR3 protein is one row after TCRdb ran MiXCR on the PCR reads. This table holds about 300,000 distinct CDR3 sequences, about 22% found once. This TCR came from a human donor in good health. Some libraries in this study had Jurkat cell RNA spiked in. The sample taken for sequencing was naive CD8+ T cells from blood, with Jurkat cell RNA spiked in. Subset meaning: FACS-sorted CD8+CD4-CCR7+CD45RA+ naive T cells. The gene calls are TRBV27 and TRBJ2-3; TRBD2 aligns across 9 bases. In DNA form, the CDR3 reads TGTGCCAGCAGTTTGTTAGCGGGAGTGCTGGATACGCAGTATTTT. Amino acids: CASSLLAGVLDTQYF.